This passage covers 21 T cell receptor beta chains from one sample sequenced in a study of T-cell reconstitution after alpha-beta-depleted transplantation in children (TCRdb year 2016). What the work shows at the level of the full study, not this receptor alone: Hyperexpanded clone frequencies declined over subsequent months; after one year, T-cell counts and TCRbeta diversity were mostly attributed to newly produced T cells.

No antigen is known for these receptors. This specimen's treatment or condition label, per the study, means: allogeneic hematopoietic cell transplantation with graft depleted of TCRalphabeta T cells and CD19 B cells. The library was built by means of PCR. Data came from an Illumina HiSeq 2500. TCR library preparation used molecular barcoding, with unique molecular identifiers applied to normalize quantification of the TCRbeta repertoire. TCRdb's own reprocessing of the public reads used fastp at Q25 and MiXCR and kept productive beta chains. Entries that share a CDR3 protein sequence are merged under the most common genes and DNA. Within this sample are about 300,000 distinct CDR3 sequences, with roughly 8.2% of them counted one time only. Approximately 8.6% of the sample lies in the top ten. The sample consisted of peripheral blood, taken 360 days after TCRalphabeta/CD19-depleted stem cell transplant. The origin of the receptors is a female patient aged 2-9 years who had a stem cell transplant for Fanconi anemia, so the T cells may come from the graft donor.

This sequence joins TRBV19 and TRBJ2-5; TRBD1 aligns across 7 bases. Germline CDR1 and CDR2: LNHDA and SQIVND (reference sequence). V dropped 4 bases and J dropped 1; count of bases not matched to a gene: 3. The CDR3 spans 14 residues. As DNA, the CDR3 is TGTGCCAGTAGTAACTGGGACAGCCAAGAGACCCAGTACTTC. It specifies CASSNWDSQETQYF.

The CDR3 bases are TGTGCCAGCAGTTTCGAACGGCCGCCCCAGCATTTT. It codes for CASSFERPPQHF. The V and J genes are TRBV12-3 or TRBV12-4 and TRBJ1-5; D unresolved. Trimming pared 3 bases from V and 9 bases from J, leaving 9 bases between. There are 12 residues in the CDR3.

This clonotype was seen ten or more times. V usage is TRBV7-6 and J usage is TRBJ2-3; perhaps TRBD2 as D (6 bases). Deletions cut 5 bases from V and 2 bases from J, with 14 bases between. CDR3 length: 15 residues. Per the germline V gene, CDR1 is SGHVS and CDR2 is FNYEAQ. The CDR3 nucleotides read TGTGCCAGCAGCCCACCGGGGGTAGTCACAGATACGCAGTATTTT. It codes for CASSPPGVVTDTQYF.

This clonotype was recorded at least ten times. The chain employs TRBV6-2 or TRBV6-3 and TRBJ1-5; D unresolved. The CDR3 consists of 14 residues. Trimming shortened V by 1 base and J by 4 bases, and 8 bases separated the two germline ends. The V gene's germline CDR1 is MNHEY and CDR2 SVGEGT. CDR3 bases: TGTGCCAGCAGTTACTTCCAGGCAAATCAGCCCCAGCATTTT. Residues: CASSYFQANQPQHF.

This clonotype was observed at least ten times. The chain recombines TRBV12-3 or TRBV12-4 with TRBJ2-7; 11 bases align to TRBD2. CDR3 length: 14 residues. Germline trimming cut 7 bases from V and 3 bases from J; bases unmatched to any gene: 5. CDR3 protein: CASTTGLAGYEQYF. CDR3 coding DNA: TGTGCCAGCACTACTGGACTAGCGGGCTACGAGCAGTACTTC.

This clonotype was seen many times. V and J are TRBV25-1 and TRBJ2-3, with 14 bases identical to TRBD2. This CDR3 region has 15 residues. Trimming at V came to 6 bases and at J to 6 bases, leaving 5 bases not matched to a gene. CDR1 and CDR2 (germline): MGHDK, SYGVNS. The CDR3 is CASSGTSGGWDTQYF. Here the CDR3 DNA reads TGTGCCAGCAGCGGGACTAGCGGGGGATGGGATACGCAGTATTTT.

This clonotype was picked up a small number of times. The V gene is TRBV11-1, the J gene TRBJ2-5; D might be TRBD2 (5 bases). The CDR3 length is 15 residues. V was shortened by 2 bases and J by 0 bases, with 10 bases between the two germline ends. CDR1 and CDR2 from the germline V gene are SGHAT and FQDESV (reference sequence). The CDR3 region is CASSLTGKYQETQYF. In nucleotides, the CDR3 is TGTGCCAGCAGCTTAACGGGGAAGTACCAAGAGACCCAGTACTTC.

This clonotype has at least ten counts. The V and J genes are TRBV5-5 and TRBJ2-1; no definite D call. Germline assignment: CDR1 SGHKS and CDR2 YYEKEE (reference sequence). V lost 0 bases, J lost 3 bases, and 10 bases lay in between. This CDR3 comprises 15 residues. CDR3 coding DNA: TGTGCCAGCAGCTTGGGGACCCGTAACTACAATGAGCAGTTCTTC. As protein: CASSLGTRNYNEQFF.

This clonotype was detected ten times or more. The chain combines TRBV6-5 with TRBJ2-1, with 7 bases lining up with TRBD2. The V gene end was trimmed by 2 bases and the J gene end by 6 bases; junction bases not matched to a gene: 7. The CDR3 has 15 amino acids. Germline V gene lookup returns CDR1 MNHEY and CDR2 SVGAGI. The CDR3 bases are TGTGCCAGCAGTTACCCCAGGGCGGGAGTCAATGAGCAGTTCTTC. The encoded protein is CASSYPRAGVNEQFF.

This clonotype has ten or more counts. CDR3 sequence: CSARPGRSYNSPLHF. The CDR3 DNA reads TGCAGTGCTAGACCAGGGCGCTCCTATAATTCACCCCTCCACTTT. This chain joins TRBV20-1 and TRBJ1-6; perhaps TRBD1 as D (5 bases). The CDR3 totals 15 residues. Germline CDR1 reads DFQATT; CDR2 reads SNEGSKA (reference sequence). Trimming removed 2 bases from V and 0 bases from J, with 8 bases in between.

The chain couples TRBV20-1 to TRBJ2-7; a weak D match, TRBD1 (6 bases). Germline V gene data show CDR1 as DFQATT and CDR2 as SNEGSKA (reference sequence). The CDR3 is 12 residues long. V lost 5 bases and J lost 2, with 10 bases in between. CDR3 nucleotide sequence: TGCAGTGCTCGGACAGTCACCTACGAGCAGTACTTC. It is translated as CSARTVTYEQYF.

This clonotype was picked up many times. V usage is TRBV10-2 and J usage is TRBJ2-3, with D unresolved. Germline assignment: CDR1 WSHSY and CDR2 SAAADI. Between the trimmed V and J ends, which lost 6 bases and 2 bases, there was a span of 15 bases. This CDR3 has 15 residues. The CDR3, as DNA: TGCGCCAGCAGCTCCCCCGGGCCCTTCACAGATACGCAGTATTTT. Protein sequence: CASSSPGPFTDTQYF.

This clonotype was detected ten times or more. The chain employs TRBV24-1 and TRBJ2-1; 12 positions match TRBD2. Germline CDR1 KGHDR, CDR2 SFDVKD. With V trimmed by 5 bases and J by 2 bases, 3 bases remained unmatched. The CDR3 contains 16 residues. CDR3 sequence: CATSGRLAGAYNEQFF. DNA of the CDR3: TGTGCCACCAGTGGTCGACTAGCGGGGGCCTACAATGAGCAGTTCTTC.

The chain recombines TRBV10-3 with TRBJ2-2; maybe TRBD1 (5 bases). Looked up from germline, CDR1 is ENHRY and CDR2 is SYGVKD. V was shortened by 4 bases and J by 1 base, with 13 bases between the two germline ends. This CDR3 spans 16 amino acids. The CDR3 nucleotides are TGTGCCATCAGTGTAGAGAGACAGATGAACACCGGGGAGCTGTTTTTT. It translates to CAISVERQMNTGELFF.

This clonotype showed up just a few times. The rearrangement joins TRBV7-6 to TRBJ1-2, with D unclear. The CDR3 loop spans 13 amino acids. Germline V CDR1 and CDR2: SGHVS, FNYEAQ. V lost 3 bases and J 3 bases, leaving 8 bases between the germline ends. CDR3 loop: CASSFERDYGYTF. The DNA for the CDR3 is TGTGCCAGCAGCTTCGAGAGGGACTATGGCTACACCTTC.

This clonotype was counted at least ten times. The chain joins TRBV5-1 to TRBJ2-5; D might be TRBD1 (6 bases). CDR3 length: 15 amino acids. Germline loops: CDR1 SGHRS, CDR2 YFSETQ. Trimming took off 4 bases at V and 5 bases at J, with 18 bases between the two ends. CDR3 amino acids: CASSRGHRNQETQYF. CDR3 DNA sequence: TGCGCCAGCAGCAGGGGACATCGAAATCAGGAGACCCAGTACTTC.

This clonotype was observed at least ten times. The chain carries TRBV4-3 and TRBJ1-1; no firm D call. Looked up from germline, CDR1 is LGHNA and CDR2 is YSLEER. CDR3 size: 13 residues. Deletions cut 0 bases from V and 11 bases from J, with 13 bases between. The CDR3 DNA reads TGCGCCAGCAGCCAAGATGTCCCCTCGGTTGCTTTCTTT. Translating it yields CASSQDVPSVAFF.

This clonotype appeared many times. The chain carries TRBV15 and TRBJ2-5; TRBD2 matches 8 bases. This CDR3 is 17 amino acids long. Germline CDR1 is LNHNV and CDR2 is YYDKDF (reference sequence). V shed 5 bases, J shed 0 bases, and the junction held 11 bases outside the gene matches. The CDR3 sequence: CATSGGLSGGYQETQYF. The CDR3 DNA reads as TGTGCCACCAGCGGTGGGCTAAGCGGGGGTTACCAAGAGACCCAGTACTTC.

This CDR3 reads CASSPGQLAYEQYF. Here the CDR3 DNA reads TGTGCCAGCAGCCCGGGACAGCTTGCCTACGAGCAGTACTTC. This chain connects TRBV3-1 to TRBJ2-7, with TRBD1 identical over 7 bases. The germline CDR1 and CDR2 sequences are LGHDT and YNNKEL (reference sequence). This CDR3 is built from 14 residues. The trim removed 4 bases at V and 2 bases at J, leaving 5 bases unmatched.

This clonotype appeared a few times. The chain joins TRBV28 to TRBJ2-7; D tentatively reads TRBD1 or TRBD2 (6 bases each). V was clipped by 6 bases and J by 3 bases, with 21 bases between them. There are 16 residues in the CDR3. Germline CDR1 is MDHEN and CDR2 is SYDVKM. The CDR3 region is CASSPGAGIGHYEQYV. The CDR3 DNA is TGTGCCAGCAGCCCGGGGGCCGGGATCGGGCACTACGAGCAGTACGTC.

This clonotype was counted at least ten times. This sequence joins TRBV11-2 and TRBJ1-2; D not certain. This CDR3 is built from 15 residues. Trimming left V 0 bases short and J 4 bases short, with 12 bases between. The V gene's germline CDR1 is SGHAT and CDR2 FQNNGV. CDR3 amino acids: CASSLDRVGPYGYTF. The DNA of the CDR3 is TGTGCCAGCAGCTTAGATCGGGTAGGGCCCTATGGCTACACCTTC.